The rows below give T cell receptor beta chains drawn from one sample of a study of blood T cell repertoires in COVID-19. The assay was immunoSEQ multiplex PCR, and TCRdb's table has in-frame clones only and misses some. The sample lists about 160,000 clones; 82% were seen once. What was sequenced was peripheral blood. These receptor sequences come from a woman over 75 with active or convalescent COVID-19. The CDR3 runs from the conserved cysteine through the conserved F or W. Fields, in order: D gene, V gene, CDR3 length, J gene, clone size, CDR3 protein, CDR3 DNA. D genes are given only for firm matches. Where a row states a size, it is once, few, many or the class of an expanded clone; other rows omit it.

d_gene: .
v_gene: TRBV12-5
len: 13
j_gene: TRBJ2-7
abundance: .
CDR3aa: CASGLNELAEQYF
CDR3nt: TGTGCTAGTGGTTTGAACGAGCTCGCCGAGCAGTACTTC

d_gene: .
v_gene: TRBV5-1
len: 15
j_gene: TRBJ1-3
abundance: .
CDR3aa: CASSLAPREGNTIYF
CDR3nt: TGCGCCAGCAGCTTGGCCCCCAGGGAAGGAAACACCATATATTTT

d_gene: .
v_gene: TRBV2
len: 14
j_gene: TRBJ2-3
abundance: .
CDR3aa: CASRPRLFTDTQYF
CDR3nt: TGTGCCAGCAGGCCTAGGCTGTTCACAGATACGCAGTATTTT

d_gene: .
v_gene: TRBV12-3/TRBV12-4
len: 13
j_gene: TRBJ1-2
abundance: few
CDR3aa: CASSAGTTNGYTF
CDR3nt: TGTGCCAGCAGCGCCGGGACAACTAATGGCTACACCTTC

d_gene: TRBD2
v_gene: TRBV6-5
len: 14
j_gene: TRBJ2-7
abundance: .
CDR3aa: CASTSSGTLNEQYF
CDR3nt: TGTGCCAGCACCTCTAGCGGGACCCTGAACGAGCAGTACTTC

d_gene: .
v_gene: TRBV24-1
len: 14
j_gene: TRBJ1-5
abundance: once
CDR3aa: CATSESRGNQPQHF
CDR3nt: TGTGCCACCAGTGAAAGCCGGGGCAATCAGCCCCAGCATTTT

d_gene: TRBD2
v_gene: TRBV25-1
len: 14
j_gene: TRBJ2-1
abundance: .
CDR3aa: CASRQPGGGNEQFF
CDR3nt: TGTGCCAGCAGGCAACCGGGAGGGGGTAATGAGCAGTTCTTC

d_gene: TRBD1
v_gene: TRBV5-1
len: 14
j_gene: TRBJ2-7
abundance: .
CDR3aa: CASSLGQGSYEQYF
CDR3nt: TGCGCCAGCAGCCTCGGACAGGGAAGCTACGAGCAGTACTTC

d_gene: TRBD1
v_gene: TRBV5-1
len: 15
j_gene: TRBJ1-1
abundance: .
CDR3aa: CASSSPGGFNTEAFF
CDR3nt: TGCGCCAGCAGCTCCCCAGGGGGGTTTAACACTGAAGCTTTCTTT

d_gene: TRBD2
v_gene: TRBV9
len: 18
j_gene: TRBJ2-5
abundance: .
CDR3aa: CATTPIGLAGGKGETQYF
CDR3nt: TGTGCCACCACGCCAATCGGACTAGCGGGAGGTAAGGGGGAGACCCAGTACTTC

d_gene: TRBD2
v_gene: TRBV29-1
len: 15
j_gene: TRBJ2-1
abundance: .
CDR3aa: CSVDRASGSRGEQFF
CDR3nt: TGCAGCGTTGATAGGGCTAGCGGGAGTAGAGGTGAGCAGTTCTTC

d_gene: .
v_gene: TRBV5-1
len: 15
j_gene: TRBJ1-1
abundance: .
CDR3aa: CASSFSGSRNTEAFF
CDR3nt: TGCGCCAGCAGCTTTTCAGGGTCTCGGAACACTGAAGCTTTCTTT

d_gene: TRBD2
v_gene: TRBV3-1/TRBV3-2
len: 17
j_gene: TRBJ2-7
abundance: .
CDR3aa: CASSQGLGIAGIYEQYF
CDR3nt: TGTGCCAGCAGCCAGGGCCTTGGGATAGCGGGAATCTACGAGCAGTACTTC

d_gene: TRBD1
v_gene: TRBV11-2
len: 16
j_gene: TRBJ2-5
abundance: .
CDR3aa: CASSSLRQGRRETQYF
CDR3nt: TGTGCCAGCAGCTCCCTTCGACAGGGGCGCCGCGAGACCCAGTACTTC

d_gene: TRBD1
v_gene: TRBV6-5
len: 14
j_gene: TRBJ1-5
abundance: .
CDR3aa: CASRPRGGNQPQHF
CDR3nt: TGTGCCAGCAGGCCCAGGGGGGGCAATCAGCCCCAGCATTTT

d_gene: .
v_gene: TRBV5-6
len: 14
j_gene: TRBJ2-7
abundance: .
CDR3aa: CASSRLEGAYEQYF
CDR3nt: TGTGCCAGCAGCCGACTTGAGGGCGCCTACGAGCAGTACTTC

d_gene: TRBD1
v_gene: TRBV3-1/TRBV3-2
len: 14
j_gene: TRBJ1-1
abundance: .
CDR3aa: CASSHWGTASEAFF
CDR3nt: TGTGCCAGCAGCCATTGGGGGACAGCCTCAGAAGCTTTCTTT